These 5 T cell receptor beta chains were all obtained from the same sample, sequenced in a study of cytomegalovirus exposure and HLA in healthy donors. 13 Jbeta primers and 60 Vbeta primers were used for the PCR. The protocol was immunoSEQ multiplex PCR, while the TCRdb copy is restricted to in-frame clones and leaves out a portion. The data contain over 150,000 clones, approximately 79% of them singletons. Material for sequencing was PBMCs. The origin of the receptors is a man between 35 and 55 years old in good health and CMV-seronegative.

CDR3 sequence: CASSVAASTDTQYF. DNA for the CDR3: TGTGCCAGCAGTGTAGCAGCTAGCACAGATACGCAGTATTTT. This rearrangement joins TRBV2 to TRBJ2-3; D unclear. Trimming shortened V by 4 bases and J by 0 bases, and 8 bases separated the two germline ends. Germline CDR1 reads SNHLY; CDR2 reads FYNNEI. CDR3 length equals 14 residues.

This clone has a single count. J is TRBJ2-7 and V is TRBV28; tentatively, D is TRBD2 (6 bases). Germline-derived CDR1 and CDR2 are MDHEN and SYDVKM. V lost 3 bases, J lost 6 bases, and 24 bases lay in between. This CDR3 comprises 17 residues. CDR3 loop: CASSFRRVGSLAIEQYF. The CDR3 coding sequence is TGTGCCAGCAGTTTCCGGCGGGTCGGGTCACTAGCAATCGAGCAGTACTTC.

The chain combines TRBV28 with TRBJ2-1; perhaps TRBD1 as D (5 bases). Deletions cut 3 bases from V and 10 bases from J, with 13 bases between. The CDR3 runs to 13 residues. The V gene's germline CDR1 is MDHEN and CDR2 SYDVKM. The CDR3 reads CASSFPRGTEQFF. The CDR3 DNA reads as TGTGCCAGCAGTTTTCCAAGGGGCACCGAGCAGTTCTTC.

V usage is TRBV4-1 and J usage is TRBJ2-3; TRBD1 might be the D (5 bases). The V gene lost 6 bases and the J gene lost 1 base, with 14 bases spanning the gap. The CDR3 spans 15 residues. Germline CDR1 MGHRA, CDR2 YSYEKL. In DNA form, the CDR3 reads TGCGCCAGCAGACCGAAGGGGTTCGGCACAGATACGCAGTATTTT. Protein product: CASRPKGFGTDTQYF.

Only one count was recorded for this clone. The chain employs TRBV11-2 and TRBJ2-2; tentative D call: TRBD2 (5 bases). The CDR3 covers 13 residues. The germline V gene encodes CDR1 SGHAT and CDR2 FQNNGV. V lost 2 bases, J lost 8 bases, and 9 bases lay in between. The CDR3 spells CASSLSGSGELFF. The CDR3 nucleotides are TGTGCCAGCAGCTTATCGGGAAGTGGGGAGCTGTTTTTT.